This T cell receptor beta chain appears in the sequencing data of a study of identical twins. Among all donors, each was a healthy Caucasian. Germline V lookup: CDR1 SEHNR, CDR2 FQNEAQ (reference sequence). Trimming cost V 5 bases and J 6 bases; bases outside gene matches: 13. The length of the CDR3 is 17 residues. Using its own MiXCR run on the 5' RACE reads, TCRdb lists one record per CDR3 protein. The sample includes 200,000 or so distinct CDR3 sequences, roughly 15% seen only once; the top ten take less than 45%. The sample holds a few counts of this clonotype. What it binds is not known. Whole-study findings and limits: Partial confounding of zero-insertion analyses by invariant MAIT and iNKT cells was possible. Fewer insertions marked abundant cord blood beta clonotypes; young adult naive trended weakly, memory not at all.

In addition, the sample was reused for a study of T cells expressing NK-cell markers. That source adds: From sorted CD3+CD56+NKG2C+, CD3+CD56+NKG2C- and CD3+CD56-NKG2C+ T cells came the TCR beta repertoires.

This sequence originates from a woman aged 18-29 years in good health. Sequenced input: CD8+ T cells sorted from blood. The chain recombines TRBV7-9 with TRBJ2-3; 11 bases are a match to TRBD2. CDR3 sequence: CASSGLAGGSTPDTQYF. Here the CDR3 DNA reads TGTGCCAGCAGCGGTCTAGCGGGAGGCTCCACCCCCGATACGCAGTATTTT.